Listed below are T cell receptor beta chains from one sample, sequenced in a study of blood T cell repertoires in COVID-19. Sequencing was performed with immunoSEQ multiplex PCR; in TCRdb, only in-frame clones are kept and a portion is missing. The data show roughly 70,000 clones, around nine tenths seen once. Sequenced input: peripheral blood. The receptors here all came from a human donor in a cohort sampled during active COVID-19. The CDR3 runs from the conserved cysteine through the conserved F or W. Fields, in order: J gene, D gene, clone size, V gene, CDR3 protein, CDR3 DNA. D genes are given only for firm matches. Clone size is stated in some rows and not others, as once, few, many or a class when expanded.

TRBJ2-1	TRBD1	once	TRBV11-1	CASSYRDRLLNEQFF	TGTGCCAGCAGCTACCGGGACAGGCTACTCAATGAGCAGTTCTTC
TRBJ2-1	TRBD2	-	TRBV12-5	CASGGLAGVGNEQFF	TGTGCTAGTGGCGGACTAGCGGGAGTGGGTAATGAGCAGTTCTTC
TRBJ2-1	-	-	TRBV2	CAIGQTDTLSSYNEQFF	TGTGCCATTGGACAAACCGACACCCTTAGCTCCTACAATGAGCAGTTCTTC
TRBJ1-2	TRBD1	-	TRBV11-2	CASSVTQGYGYTF	TGTGCCAGCAGCGTGACACAGGGGTATGGCTACACCTTC
TRBJ1-1	-	-	TRBV7-2	CASSAQVGLNTEAFF	TGTGCCAGCAGCGCCCAAGTGGGGCTGAACACTGAAGCTTTCTTT
TRBJ2-1	-	-	TRBV7-7	CASSPVVARASTYNEQFF	TGTGCTAGCAGCCCGGTCGTCGCGCGCGCAAGCACCTACAATGAGCAGTTCTTC
TRBJ2-5	-	-	TRBV10-2	CASSEGSFQETQYF	TGCGCCAGCAGTGAGGGGAGCTTTCAAGAGACCCAGTACTTC
TRBJ1-1	-	once	TRBV29-1	CSVVGVRAFF	TGCAGCGTTGTCGGCGTCAGGGCTTTCTTT
TRBJ1-2	-	-	TRBV5-4	CASSLGGIYGYTF	TGTGCCAGCAGCTTGGGAGGCATCTATGGCTACACCTTC
TRBJ1-4	-	few	TRBV7-9	CATYSREKLFF	TGTGCCACTTATTCTCGTGAAAAACTGTTTTTT
TRBJ2-3	TRBD1	few	TRBV5-1	CASSFNRGRDTQYF	TGCGCCAGCAGCTTTAACAGGGGACGAGATACGCAGTATTTT
TRBJ2-7	TRBD1	-	TRBV5-5	CASSWETGILSGEQYF	TGTGCCAGCAGCTGGGAGACAGGGATCCTCTCGGGCGAGCAGTACTTC
TRBJ1-3	TRBD1	-	TRBV5-1	CASRPTALTGVSGNTIYF	TGCGCCAGCAGACCCACCGCGTTAACAGGGGTCTCTGGAAACACCATATATTTT
TRBJ2-5	TRBD2	-	TRBV10-3	CAISEVAGGQETQYF	TGTGCCATCAGTGAGGTGGCGGGAGGCCAAGAGACCCAGTACTTC
TRBJ1-5	TRBD1	-	TRBV6-1	CASSDRGANQPQHF	TGTGCCAGCAGTGACAGGGGGGCAAATCAGCCCCAGCATTTT
TRBJ2-7	TRBD1	-	TRBV5-6	CASSRTGSEQYF	TGTGCCAGCAGTCGGACAGGGTCCGAGCAGTACTTC
TRBJ2-1	TRBD2	-	TRBV6-1	CASSERASGHNEQFF	TGTGCCAGCAGTGAAAGGGCTAGCGGCCACAATGAGCAGTTCTTC
TRBJ2-7	-	-	TRBV3-1/TRBV3-2	CASSQAGGAYEQYF	TGTGCCAGCAGTCAAGCAGGAGGGGCCTACGAGCAGTACTTC
TRBJ2-3	-	once	TRBV9	CASSLEGTQYF	TGTGCCAGCAGCCTCGAGGGTACGCAGTATTTT
TRBJ2-1	-	-	TRBV5-1	CASSLGTISAGEQFF	TGCGCCAGCAGCTTGGGGACAATCTCAGCAGGGGAGCAGTTCTTC
TRBJ1-2	TRBD1	-	TRBV5-1	CASSSGQENGYTF	TGCGCCAGCAGCTCAGGACAGGAGAATGGCTACACCTTC
TRBJ1-2	-	few	TRBV5-1	CASSLDLDSMYGYTF	TGCGCCAGCAGCTTGGATCTAGATTCAATGTATGGCTACACCTTC
TRBJ1-5	-	-	TRBV19	CASSIEGAGGNQPQHF	TGTGCCAGTAGTATAGAGGGGGCTGGGGGCAATCAGCCCCAGCATTTT
TRBJ2-7	-	-	TRBV3-1/TRBV3-2	CASSQVYSGYEQYF	TGTGCCAGCAGCCAAGTCTATAGCGGATACGAGCAGTACTTC
TRBJ2-1	TRBD2	-	TRBV19	CASRIIAGGSNNEQFF	TGTGCCAGTAGGATCATAGCGGGAGGATCAAACAATGAGCAGTTCTTC
TRBJ1-4	TRBD1	-	TRBV6-5	CASRTGPTNEKLFF	TGTGCCAGCAGGACAGGGCCAACTAATGAAAAACTGTTTTTT
TRBJ2-6	TRBD1	-	TRBV4-2	CASSQVPGQGTGANVLTF	TGTGCCAGCAGCCAAGTCCCGGGACAGGGAACTGGGGCCAACGTCCTGACTTTC
TRBJ2-7	TRBD2	-	TRBV19	CASTPGVIAGVVAYEQYF	TGTGCCAGTACCCCTGGGGTGATAGCGGGAGTGGTCGCTTACGAGCAGTACTTC